These 30 T cell receptor beta chains share one sample of origin, sequenced in a study of OX40 agonist ivuxolimab in advanced cancers. The library was produced with the immunoSEQ multiplex PCR assay. Sourced from immuneACCESS, this table was stored by TCRdb with only in-frame sequences that have V and J called. A share of the clones is absent; for the studies checked, an unresolved V gene accounts for under half, and the remainder has no known explanation. Present in this sample are under 90,000 clones, about 90% of which were seen just once. Approximately 2.3% of the sample lies in the top ten. Source: CD4+ or CD8+ T cells sorted from blood, taken in a trial of the OX40 agonist ivuxolimab. The receptors stem from an adult with an advanced solid tumor such as melanoma, head and neck, liver or kidney cancer.

The chain uses TRBV19 and TRBJ2-6, with 8 bases aligning to TRBD1. The length of the CDR3 is 18 residues. The germline V gene encodes CDR1 LNHDA and CDR2 SQIVND (reference sequence). Trimming at V came to 0 bases and at J to 3 bases, leaving 7 bases not matched to a gene. This CDR3 reads CASSIDGQGIFGANVLTF. CDR3 nucleotide sequence: TGTGCCAGTAGTATAGACGGACAGGGTATTTTTGGGGCCAACGTCCTGACTTTC.

The genes are TRBV5-1 and TRBJ1-5, with D perhaps TRBD1 (6 bases). Germline values: CDR1 SGHRS, CDR2 YFSETQ. The CDR3 is 16 residues long. The V end lost 4 bases, the J end lost 3 bases, and 17 bases lay between the germline ends. DNA for the CDR3: TGCGCCAGCAGCCCCGGGGGGGCGTTTAACAATCAGCCCCAGCATTTT. This gives the protein CASSPGGAFNNQPQHF. Combining the CDR3 with reference TRBV5-1 and TRBJ1-5 gives the whole variable domain KAGVTQTPRYLIKTRGQQVTLSCSPISGHRSVSWYQQTPGQGLQFLFEYFSETQRNKGNFPGRFSGRQFSNSRSEMNVSTLELGDSALYLCASSPGGAFNNQPQHFGDGTRLSIL.

This clone was recorded once. This chain connects TRBV10-3 to TRBJ1-1, with 8 nucleotides matching TRBD1. The CDR3 totals 12 residues. Germline V gives CDR1 ENHRY, CDR2 SYGVKD. The V segment lost 6 bases and the J segment 6 bases; nucleotides outside the gene matches: 3. DNA for the CDR3: TGTGCCATCAGGGGGACAGGTTCTGAAGCTTTCTTT. Translated, it gives CAIRGTGSEAFF.

The V gene is TRBV5-1, the J gene TRBJ2-5, with a weak D call TRBD1 (5 bases). The CDR3 contains 16 residues. The V and J ends lost 4 bases and 5 bases respectively, with 21 bases between them. Germline V gene sequence: CDR1 SGHRS, CDR2 YFSETQ. In DNA form, the CDR3 reads TGCGCCAGCAGCGTACCTAGTATGTCAGGGTCGGAGACCCAGTACTTC. This translates into CASSVPSMSGSETQYF.

The chain couples TRBV28 to TRBJ2-6; 7 bases map to TRBD1. J gave up 0 bases and V 2 bases, and 7 bases lay outside the gene matches. The CDR3 runs 18 residues. Germline-derived CDR1 and CDR2 are MDHEN and SYDVKM. The CDR3 loop reads CASSLRRDSSSGANVLTF. CDR3 DNA sequence: TGTGCCAGCAGTTTACGCCGGGACAGTTCCTCTGGGGCCAACGTCCTGACTTTC.

The rearrangement joins TRBV6-5 to TRBJ2-5; D is unclear. The germline CDR1 and CDR2 sequences are MNHEY and SVGAGI. CDR3 length: 12 amino acids. The V end was cut by 2 bases, the J end by 5 bases, with 6 bases between. CDR3 in DNA: TGTGCCAGCAGTTACACCGGGGAGACCCAGTACTTC. The encoded protein is CASSYTGETQYF.

V usage is TRBV7-2 and J usage is TRBJ1-4, with 7 positions matching TRBD1. Per germline, CDR1 SGHTA and CDR2 FQGNSA. The CDR3 loop spans 15 amino acids. After removal of 5 bases from V and 7 bases from J, the junction contained 10 bases not matched to a gene. The CDR3 protein is CASSTLTGVGEKLFF. The CDR3 DNA sequence: TGTGCCAGCAGCACCTTAACAGGGGTCGGTGAAAAACTGTTTTTT. The full variable domain, with the rest looked up from reference TRBV7-2 and TRBJ1-4, is GAGVSQSPSNKVTEKGKDVELRCDPISGHTALYWYRQSLGQGLEFLIYFQGNSAPDKSGLPSDRFSAERTGGSVSTLTIQRTQQEDSAVYLCASSTLTGVGEKLFFGSGTQLSVL.

The chain has TRBV28 and TRBJ2-1, with 8 bases fitting TRBD2. This CDR3 region has 15 residues. Per germline, CDR1 MDHEN and CDR2 SYDVKM. Germline trimming cut 2 bases from V and 5 bases from J; bases unmatched to any gene: 5. CDR3 residues: CASSLTGLGDNEQFF. The CDR3 region has the DNA TGTGCCAGCAGTTTAACGGGACTAGGGGACAATGAGCAGTTCTTC.

CDR3 nucleotides: TGTGCCAGCAGCTTAGGAGCTAGCGGCCAAGAGACCCAGTACTTC. Translating gives CASSLGASGQETQYF. The genes are TRBV7-9 and TRBJ2-5; TRBD2 aligns across 7 bases. The CDR3 contains 15 residues. V shed 1 base, J shed 1 base, and the junction held 3 bases outside the gene matches. Germline V gene lookup returns CDR1 SEHNR and CDR2 FQNEAQ (reference sequence).

The rearrangement links TRBV11-2 to TRBJ1-6; no clear D gene. CDR1 and CDR2 from the germline V gene are SGHAT and FQNNGV. The germline V and J ends were trimmed by 1 base and 5 bases, with 9 bases remaining between them. The CDR3 loop spans 15 amino acids. Here the CDR3 reads CASSLGTRDNSPLHF. For the CDR3, the DNA is TGTGCCAGCAGCTTAGGAACACGCGATAATTCACCCCTCCACTTT.

This clone was picked up one time. The chain couples TRBV5-5 to TRBJ1-2, with D unresolved. The CDR3 sequence is 15 residues long. Germline V gene data show CDR1 as SGHKS and CDR2 as YYEKEE (reference sequence). V lost 2 bases and J lost 3, with 14 bases in between. The CDR3: CASSLDPRGYYGYTF. The CDR3 DNA reads TGTGCCAGCAGCTTAGACCCCCGAGGGTACTATGGCTACACCTTC.

Here the CDR3 reads CASSRTLAPSSYNEQFF. Here the CDR3 DNA reads TGTGCCAGCAGCCGCACACTAGCGCCCAGCTCCTACAATGAGCAGTTCTTC. V gene TRBV4-2 combines with J gene TRBJ2-1; 7 positions agree with TRBD2. CDR3 length: 17 residues. Germline CDR1 reads LGHNA; CDR2 reads YNFKEQ. V was clipped by 4 bases and J by 0 bases; unmatched bases: 9.

The chain carries TRBV7-6 and TRBJ2-5; D might be TRBD1 or TRBD2, each matching 5 bases. Trimming pared 5 bases from V and 1 base from J, leaving 11 bases between. Per germline, CDR1 SGHVS and CDR2 FNYEAQ. The CDR3 is 14 amino acids. The DNA for the CDR3 is TGTGCCAGCAGCCCGGGACGGCTCCAAGAGACCCAGTACTTC. Translation gives CASSPGRLQETQYF.

This chain joins TRBV11-1 and TRBJ2-7; 7 nucleotides line up with TRBD1. This CDR3 comprises 14 residues. Germline CDR1 is SGHAT and CDR2 is FQDESV (reference sequence). With V trimmed by 5 bases and J by 0 bases, 4 bases remained unmatched. Written as DNA, the CDR3 is TGTGCCAGCAGCCGGACAGGCAGCTCCTACGAGCAGTACTTC. It yields the protein CASSRTGSSYEQYF.

This rearrangement joins TRBV5-1 to TRBJ1-5, with unresolved D. This CDR3 is 14 amino acids long. Germline lookup yields CDR1 SGHRS and CDR2 YFSETQ. Between the trimmed V and J ends, which lost 0 bases and 2 bases, there was a span of 6 bases. The CDR3, as DNA: TGCGCCAGCAGCTTGGTAGGAGGCAATCAGCCCCAGCATTTT. The encoded protein is CASSLVGGNQPQHF.

The V gene is TRBV27, the J gene TRBJ1-1; the D is unclear. V was trimmed by 5 bases and J by 3 bases, leaving 7 bases between them. The germline V gene encodes CDR1 MNHEY and CDR2 SMNVEV (reference sequence). This CDR3 has 12 amino acids. CDR3 in DNA: TGTGCCAGCAGTGCCACCCACACTGAAGCTTTCTTT. Protein product: CASSATHTEAFF.

This clone has just a few counts. J is TRBJ1-1 and V is TRBV6-5; D may be TRBD1 (5 bases). The CDR3 consists of 12 residues. V shed 2 bases and J shed 4 bases, with 5 bases lying between them. Germline CDR1 is MNHEY and CDR2 is SVGAGI. The chain's CDR3 is CASSYGTTEAFF. The CDR3 DNA reads TGTGCCAGCAGTTACGGGACCACTGAAGCTTTCTTT.

This rearrangement joins TRBV5-1 to TRBJ2-3; D remains unclear. This CDR3 is built from 13 residues. V lost 2 bases and J 4 bases, leaving 8 bases between the germline ends. The V gene's germline CDR1 is SGHRS and CDR2 YFSETQ. For the CDR3, the DNA is TGCGCCAGCAGCTTTTCAAGCGCAGATACGCAGTATTTT. Its protein product is CASSFSSADTQYF.

The V gene is TRBV30, the J gene TRBJ2-1; the D gene is possibly TRBD2 (5 bases). Trimming took off 2 bases at V and 8 bases at J, with 13 bases between the two ends. Germline-derived CDR1 and CDR2 are GTSNPN and SVGIG (reference sequence). This CDR3 contains 13 residues. The CDR3 bases are TGTGCCTGGAGTCTACTCCTGCGGGATGAGCAGTTCTTC. It specifies CAWSLLLRDEQFF.

The V gene is TRBV19, the J gene TRBJ1-2; D is undetermined. This CDR3 has 14 residues. V lost 6 bases and J lost 8, with 19 bases in between. Germline CDR1 LNHDA, CDR2 SQIVND (reference sequence). CDR3: CASSPSPEIGGYTF. The CDR3, as DNA: TGTGCCAGTAGCCCGTCGCCCGAAATAGGGGGCTACACCTTC.

The chain combines TRBV7-8 with TRBJ1-6; tentatively, D is TRBD1 (6 bases). This CDR3 is built from 14 residues. Deletions cut 4 bases from V and 8 bases from J, with 12 bases between. The germline V gene has CDR1 SGHVS and CDR2 FQNEAQ. The CDR3 sequence: CASSSLGADSPLHF. For the CDR3, the DNA is TGTGCCAGCAGCTCCTTGGGGGCAGATTCACCCCTCCACTTT.

The chain is built from TRBV9 and TRBJ1-3; perhaps TRBD1 as D (6 bases). V gave up 3 bases and J gave up 0 bases, with 25 bases separating them. The germline V gene encodes CDR1 SGDLS and CDR2 YYNGEE. This CDR3 region has 20 residues. CDR3 sequence reads: CASSAALGGFGPSSGNTIYF. The CDR3 DNA follows: TGTGCCAGCAGCGCCGCCCTAGGGGGTTTCGGGCCGAGCTCTGGAAACACCATATATTTT.

This chain links TRBV6-5 with TRBJ1-5; D not certain. Trimming stripped 7 bases from V and 2 bases from J, with 15 bases between. The CDR3 covers 15 residues. Germline loops: CDR1 MNHEY, CDR2 SVGAGI. The CDR3 region has the DNA TGTGCCAGCACCACCTCGATTGGGGGCAATCAGCCCCAGCATTTT. Amino acid sequence: CASTTSIGGNQPQHF.

This chain links TRBV6-1 with TRBJ1-2; possible D gene TRBD1, 5 bases. The CDR3 runs 14 residues. CDR1 is MNHNS and CDR2 is SASEGT in the germline V gene. The germline V and J ends were trimmed by 1 base and 3 bases, with 9 bases remaining between them. The CDR3 protein is CASSEVEGHYGYTF. Here the CDR3 DNA reads TGTGCCAGCAGTGAAGTCGAGGGGCACTATGGCTACACCTTC.

The V and J genes are TRBV6-5 and TRBJ1-4; 7 bases are shared with TRBD1. CDR3 size: 14 residues. V lost 4 bases to trimming and J lost 8 bases; unmatched junction nucleotides: 7. CDR1 and CDR2 from the germline V gene are MNHEY and SVGAGI. The CDR3 nucleotides are TGTGCCAGCAGTTCGGGACAGAATTGGGAAAAACTGTTTTTT. Translation: CASSSGQNWEKLFF.

The chain employs TRBV5-1 and TRBJ2-6, with D perhaps matching TRBD2 (5 bases). V lost 0 bases, J lost 3 bases, and 13 bases lay in between. The CDR3 covers 17 residues. Germline V gives CDR1 SGHRS, CDR2 YFSETQ. CDR3 in amino acids: CASSLVSGVFGANVLTF. The CDR3 nucleotides are TGCGCCAGCAGCTTGGTATCCGGGGTCTTTGGGGCCAACGTCCTGACTTTC.

This clone was seen a few times. The chain links TRBV5-1 to TRBJ2-1, with 11 bases identical to TRBD2. Germline CDR1 reads SGHRS; CDR2 reads YFSETQ. The CDR3 consists of 16 residues. The ends lost 2 bases at V and 4 bases at J; junction bases unmatched: 5. CDR3 in DNA: TGCGCCAGCAGCTTTTTTGGGACTAGCGGTTACAATGAGCAGTTCTTC. This gives the protein CASSFFGTSGYNEQFF. The whole variable domain, remainder taken from reference TRBV5-1 and TRBJ2-1, is KAGVTQTPRYLIKTRGQQVTLSCSPISGHRSVSWYQQTPGQGLQFLFEYFSETQRNKGNFPGRFSGRQFSNSRSEMNVSTLELGDSALYLCASSFFGTSGYNEQFFGPGTRLTVL.

The chain couples TRBV25-1 to TRBJ2-2; D not certain. Per germline, CDR1 MGHDK and CDR2 SYGVNS. CDR3 length: 12 residues. Between the trimmed V and J ends, which lost 1 base and 7 bases, there was a span of 4 bases. The CDR3 coding sequence is TGTGCCAGCAGTGAATTAAGCGGGGAGCTGTTTTTT. Protein sequence: CASSELSGELFF.

This clone was recorded once. This chain connects TRBV5-1 to TRBJ2-5; 7 nucleotides line up with TRBD2. The CDR3 is made up of 14 amino acids. V lost 1 base to trimming and J lost 4 bases; unmatched junction nucleotides: 4. Germline V gene sequence: CDR1 SGHRS, CDR2 YFSETQ. DNA for the CDR3: TGCGCCAGCAGCTTGATTAGCGGGCTAGAGACCCAGTACTTC. Amino acid sequence: CASSLISGLETQYF.

The chain couples TRBV18 to TRBJ1-2; maybe TRBD1 (5 bases). In germline, CDR1 is KGHSH, CDR2 LQKENI. V lost 5 bases and J lost 7, with 14 bases in between. This CDR3 spans 13 amino acids. The CDR3 DNA sequence: TGTGCCAGCTCATTCGGTCCAGGGAGTGGCTACACCTTC. Amino acid sequence: CASSFGPGSGYTF.